This TCR beta chain is from a study of PD-L1 blockade in urothelial cancer. Study-wide background: Blood drawn 3 weeks (second dose) and 6 weeks after treatment start was analyzed. General observations from the study: Below-median TCR clonality that was measured in pretreatment blood predicted better survival.

Trimming removed 5 bases from V and 3 bases from J; junction bases left unmatched: 2. Germline loops: CDR1 WNHNN, CDR2 SYGVQD (reference sequence). CDR3 length equals 14 residues. As to this clone: Its antigen is still unknown.

Data came from immunoSEQ multiplex PCR; TCRdb stores just in-frame clones and leaves some out. The sample has 60,000 to 85,000 clones; roughly 90% are singletons. Pretreatment and on-treatment blood mononuclear cell samples were taken, totaling between 1 and 8 time points per patient. The sequence came from a woman in her 70s with urothelial cancer. The source was PBMCs, collected around atezolizumab (anti-PD-L1) treatment. The chain couples TRBV10-1 to TRBJ2-3; TRBD2 agrees at 10 bases. CDR3 DNA sequence: TGCGCCAGCAGTCCGGGACTAGCGACAGATACGCAGTATTTT. Amino acid sequence: CASSPGLATDTQYF.